The 5 T cell receptor beta chains below all came from one sample that was sequenced in a study of blood T cell repertoires in COVID-19 (dated by TCRdb to between 2020 and 2021). Library creation used the immunoSEQ multiplex PCR assay. TCRdb took over this immuneACCESS table, retaining in-frame rearrangements with V and J assigned. Such tables are incomplete; in checked studies, under half of the missing clones stem from an unresolved V gene, and the remainder is unexplained. The sample data list about 210,000 clones, and 82% of these were observed just once. The top ten constitute roughly 5.1% of the sample. The sample was peripheral blood. All receptors come from a woman aged 65 to 85 with COVID-19, enrolled during active disease.

This clone was found once. The chain uses TRBV18 and TRBJ1-4; unclear D gene. CDR1 and CDR2 (germline): KGHSH, LQKENI. The V end was cut by 3 bases, the J end by 3 bases, with 8 bases between. The CDR3 loop spans 14 amino acids. CDR3 DNA sequence: TGTGCCAGCTCACCGAGCTTTTCTAATGAAAAACTGTTTTTT. This sequence encodes CASSPSFSNEKLFF.

The chain carries TRBV7-9 and TRBJ2-7; weak D call: TRBD2 (5 bases). V lost 5 bases, J lost 2 bases, and 13 bases lay in between. Looked up from germline, CDR1 is SEHNR and CDR2 is FQNEAQ (reference sequence). The CDR3 spans 14 residues. This chain's CDR3 is CASSPNGVPYEQYF. The DNA of the CDR3 is TGTGCCAGCAGCCCTAACGGGGTTCCCTACGAGCAGTACTTC.

V and J are TRBV6-6 and TRBJ2-2, with D perhaps matching TRBD2 (6 bases). CDR1 and CDR2 from the germline V gene are MNHNY and SVGAGI (reference sequence). The CDR3 runs 15 residues. Between the trimmed V and J ends, which lost 5 bases and 5 bases, there was a span of 15 bases. CDR3 sequence: CASSTDQGGTGELFF. The DNA for the CDR3 is TGTGCCAGCAGTACGGATCAGGGAGGTACCGGGGAGCTGTTTTTT.

This clone was detected only once. V usage is TRBV14 and J usage is TRBJ1-3; TRBD1 matches at 8 bases. Germline assignment: CDR1 SGHDN and CDR2 FVKESK. V lost 4 bases, J lost 7 bases, and 3 bases stayed unmatched. This CDR3 has 13 residues. The CDR3 DNA is TGTGCCAGCAGCCCTAGGACAGGGAACACCATATATTTT. Its protein is CASSPRTGNTIYF.

This chain uses TRBV11-3 with TRBJ1-6, with 7 bases matching TRBD1. The CDR3 is made up of 13 amino acids. Germline V lookup: CDR1 SGHNT, CDR2 YENEEA. With 5 bases clipped from V and 10 bases from J, the junction kept 5 bases outside the gene matches. This CDR3 is CASSRGHGSPLHF. In DNA, the CDR3 is TGTGCCAGCAGCAGGGGGCACGGGTCACCCCTCCACTTT.